Listed below are T cell receptor beta chains from one sample, sequenced in a study of neurological immune-mediated disorders. TCRdb fed the 5' RACE reads into MiXCR, producing one record per CDR3 protein. This table has 60,000 to 70,000 distinct CDR3 sequences, about 5% appearing once. Sequenced sample: PBMCs. The receptors were gathered from a human donor with multiple sclerosis. The donor label of this sample is uncertain. The CDR3 runs from the conserved cysteine through the conserved F or W. The D gene is left open where the match is weak. Size tells how often a clone was seen, or its class if it is expanded.

TRBJ1-1,many,TRBV30,TRBD1,TGTGCCTGGAGTTCGGCAGGGGGCACTGAAGCTTTCTTT,CAWSSAGGTEAFF
TRBJ2-3,many,TRBV5-1,-,TGCGCCAGCGGGTCGCAAATGGGGATCCCTAGCACAGATACGCAGTATTTT,CASGSQMGIPSTDTQYF
TRBJ1-6,many,TRBV29-1,TRBD1,TGCAGCGTTCGGACAGGGTACGACAATTCACCCCTCCACTTT,CSVRTGYDNSPLHF
TRBJ1-1,many,TRBV3-1,-,TGTGCCAGCAGCCAAGAATGGAACACTGAAGCTTTCTTT,CASSQEWNTEAFF
TRBJ1-5,many,TRBV6-1,-,TGTGCCAGCAGTGAACTGGTAACTTATAGCAATCAGCCCCAGCATTTT,CASSELVTYSNQPQHF
TRBJ1-1,many,TRBV29-1,-,TGCAGCGTTGAACAGTCCCTTGAAGCTTTCTTT,CSVEQSLEAFF
TRBJ1-2,many,TRBV7-2,-,TGTGCCAGCAGCTTACGGGACACCTACTATGGCTACACCTTC,CASSLRDTYYGYTF
TRBJ2-7,many,TRBV20-1,-,TGCAGTGCCGTGACAGATTACTACGAGCAGTACTTC,CSAVTDYYEQYF
TRBJ1-2,many,TRBV4-1,-,TGCGCCAGCAGCCAAGGAAGGACTAACTATGGCTACACCTTC,CASSQGRTNYGYTF
TRBJ2-1,few,TRBV20-1,TRBD2,TGCAGTGCTCAGACTAGCGGGGGACGACGGGTCAATGAGCAGTTCTTC,CSAQTSGGRRVNEQFF
TRBJ1-1,many,TRBV2,-,TGTGCCAGCAGTTTTGAACCGATATCGCTCACTGAAGCTTTCTTT,CASSFEPISLTEAFF
TRBJ2-2,many,TRBV5-1,-,TGCGCCAGCAGACAGGACAGCACCGGGGAGCTGTTTTTT,CASRQDSTGELFF
TRBJ1-3,many,TRBV5-5,TRBD1,TGTGCCAGCAGCTTCCAGACAGGGTTGGTGGGAAACACCATATATTTT,CASSFQTGLVGNTIYF